Included here is one T cell receptor (beta chain) sequence, with context. Its target is not known. The germline V and J ends were trimmed by 4 bases and 2 bases, with 17 bases remaining between them. The CDR3 totals 16 residues. Germline values: CDR1 SGDLS, CDR2 YYNGEE. Clones were read by immunoSEQ multiplex PCR, and TCRdb kept only the in-frame ones, dropping some. The top ten clones hold roughly 3.9% of a sample with about 120,000 clones, around 85% of them seen once. This sample is drawn from a study of T cell responses to AZD1222 COVID-19 vaccine. Study findings and constraints: Increased Spike-specific TCR breadth and depth were observed after two AZD1222 doses.

This sequence joins TRBV9 and TRBJ2-3, with D tentatively TRBD1 or TRBD2 (6 bases each). The sample consisted of peripheral blood, taken on day 0 of MenACWY control vaccination. The sequence was collected from an adult in good health. This CDR3 reads CASSPIGGTSTDTQYF. The CDR3 DNA reads TGTGCCAGCAGCCCTATAGGGGGGACGTCCACAGATACGCAGTATTTT. Full variable domain (outside the CDR3, taken from reference TRBV9 and TRBJ2-3): DSGVTQTPKHLITATGQRVTLRCSPRSGDLSVYWYQQSLDQGLQFLIQYYNGEERAKGNILERFSAQQFPDLHSELNLSSLELGDSALYFCASSPIGGTSTDTQYFGPGTRLTVL.